These 29 T cell receptor beta chains share one sample of origin, sequenced in a study of CD4+ T cells in melanoma (dated by TCRdb to between 2021 and 2024). The method was the immunoSEQ multiplex PCR assay. TCRdb took over this immuneACCESS table, retaining in-frame rearrangements with V and J assigned. Such tables are incomplete; in checked studies, under half of the missing clones stem from an unresolved V gene, and the remainder is unexplained. This sample gives about 11,000 clones in total; about 70% of them show up just once. 7% to 9.5% of the sample comes from the top ten. The specimen was cells from a culture (not recorded whether cultured in vitro). These receptors all come from a human donor with melanoma.

This clone occurred once. The rearrangement uses TRBV6-1 and TRBJ2-1; TRBD1 aligns across 9 bases. The CDR3 runs to 15 residues. CDR1 is MNHNS and CDR2 is SASEGT in the germline V gene. Trimming removed 9 bases from V and 7 bases from J; junction bases left unmatched: 13. The CDR3 DNA sequence: TGTGCCAGTATCGACGTGGGACAGGGCGCAAATGAGCAGTTCTTC. Translating it yields CASIDVGQGANEQFF.

The chain combines TRBV6-5 with TRBJ1-1; 9 bases align to TRBD1. V dropped 7 bases and J dropped 2; count of bases not matched to a gene: 5. Germline-derived CDR1 and CDR2 are MNHEY and SVGAGI. The CDR3 extends over 14 amino acids. The CDR3 DNA follows: TGTGCCAGCACCCGGGACAGGGTAAACACTGAAGCTTTCTTT. Translating gives CASTRDRVNTEAFF.

This clone was seen more than once but under ten times. The J gene is TRBJ1-3, the V gene TRBV18, with D hard to call. Germline V lookup: CDR1 KGHSH, CDR2 LQKENI. CDR3 size: 14 residues. The V end was cut by 3 bases, the J end by 4 bases, with 10 bases between. Here the CDR3 reads CASSPSPQGNTIYF. For the CDR3, the DNA is TGTGCCAGCTCACCCTCCCCCCAGGGAAACACCATATATTTT.

The chain has TRBV28 and TRBJ1-2; D is undetermined. The CDR3 has 12 amino acids. V was cut by 5 bases and J by 3 bases, with 7 bases left in between. CDR1 is MDHEN and CDR2 is SYDVKM in the germline V gene. Here the CDR3 DNA reads TGTGCCAGCAGTCTTAGCGACTATGGCTACACCTTC. It codes for CASSLSDYGYTF.

This sequence joins TRBV6-5 and TRBJ2-1, with no clear D. V was pared by 7 bases and J by 5 bases, with 6 bases between. Per germline, CDR1 MNHEY and CDR2 SVGAGI. The CDR3 contains 11 residues. The CDR3 protein is CASTANNEQFF. The CDR3 nucleotides read TGTGCCAGCACCGCTAACAATGAGCAGTTCTTC.

CDR3 region: CASSLGQGRASYEQYF. As DNA, the CDR3 is TGTGCCAGCAGCCTGGGACAGGGTCGAGCCTCCTACGAGCAGTACTTC. This chain links TRBV7-2 with TRBJ2-7; 9 bases match TRBD1. CDR3 length equals 16 residues. V lost 5 bases and J lost 0; bases outside the gene matches: 8. The germline V gene encodes CDR1 SGHTA and CDR2 FQGNSA.

The J gene is TRBJ1-4, the V gene TRBV10-2, with no clear D. V was shortened by 1 base and J by 4 bases, with 7 bases between the two germline ends. This CDR3 spans 14 amino acids. Germline-derived CDR1 and CDR2 are WSHSY and SAAADI. The CDR3 DNA reads TGCGCCAGCAGTGAGTGGAGGAATAATGAAAAACTGTTTTTT. The encoded protein is CASSEWRNNEKLFF.

In this sample, this clone turned up once. V usage is TRBV7-9 and J usage is TRBJ1-2; no reliable D call. CDR3 length: 12 amino acids. V was clipped by 5 bases and J by 7 bases, with 11 bases between them. Germline CDR1 and CDR2: SEHNR and FQNEAQ (reference sequence). The DNA of the CDR3 is TGTGCCAGCAGCCTTACTCAGGTTGGCTACACCTTC. It yields the protein CASSLTQVGYTF.

This chain connects TRBV29-1 to TRBJ2-1; maybe TRBD1 (6 bases). This CDR3 contains 15 residues. Germline V gene lookup returns CDR1 SQVTM and CDR2 ANQGSEA. Trimming removed 4 bases at V and 0 bases at J, with 13 bases between. The CDR3, as DNA: TGCAGCGTTGGGGCAGGGGCGGACTCCTACAATGAGCAGTTCTTC. Its translation: CSVGAGADSYNEQFF.

The chain links TRBV7-7 to TRBJ2-7; weak D call: TRBD1 (6 bases). This CDR3 comprises 13 residues. The germline V gene encodes CDR1 SSHAT and CDR2 FNYEAQ (reference sequence). V dropped 1 base and J dropped 6 bases, with 10 bases sitting between them. The CDR3: CASSLDTGTEQYF. The CDR3 DNA reads as TGTGCCAGCAGCTTAGATACAGGGACCGAGCAGTACTTC. The entire variable domain, with the rest obtained from reference TRBV7-7 and TRBJ2-7, is as follows: GAGVSQSPRYKVTKRGQDVTLRCDPISSHATLYWYQQALGQGPEFLTYFNYEAQPDKSGLPSDRFSAERPEGSISTLTIQRTEQRDSAMYRCASSLDTGTEQYFGPGTRLTVT.

The chain carries TRBV5-4 and TRBJ2-1, with 8 bases that match TRBD1. Per germline, CDR1 SGHNT and CDR2 YYREEE (reference sequence). J gave up 9 bases and V 3 bases, and 5 bases lay outside the gene matches. This CDR3 is 13 amino acids long. This CDR3 reads CASSSDRAGEQFF. CDR3 coding DNA: TGTGCCAGCAGCTCGGACAGGGCGGGTGAGCAGTTCTTC.

V and J are TRBV18 and TRBJ2-1; TRBD2 might be the D (6 bases). Germline CDR1 and CDR2: KGHSH and LQKENI. V dropped 5 bases and J dropped 14 bases, with 13 bases sitting between them. The CDR3 totals 11 residues. Here the CDR3 reads CASSLGGVKFF. CDR3 bases: TGTGCCAGCTCATTGGGCGGGGTGAAGTTCTTC.

The gene calls are TRBV30 and TRBJ2-3; unclear D gene. Germline V gene data show CDR1 as GTSNPN and CDR2 as SVGIG (reference sequence). This CDR3 has 13 residues. Trimming shortened V by 3 bases and J by 6 bases, and 13 bases separated the two germline ends. In DNA, the CDR3 is TGTGCCTGGAGAGGAGTCTCCCTCGATACGCAGTATTTT. Translating it yields CAWRGVSLDTQYF.

This clone appeared a single time. The chain couples TRBV5-4 to TRBJ2-1; tentatively, D is TRBD2 (5 bases). CDR3 length equals 16 residues. The germline gives CDR1 SGHNT, CDR2 YYREEE (reference sequence). V was pared by 4 bases and J by 0 bases, with 14 bases between. CDR3 nucleotides: TGTGCCAGCAGCCCCCAGAGGGCGAGCTCCTACAATGAGCAGTTCTTC. Translating it yields CASSPQRASSYNEQFF. The whole variable domain, remainder taken from reference TRBV5-4 and TRBJ2-1, is ETGVTQSPTHLIKTRGQQVTLRCSSQSGHNTVSWYQQALGQGPQFIFQYYREEENGRGNFPPRFSGLQFPNYSSELNVNALELDDSALYLCASSPQRASSYNEQFFGPGTRLTVL.

V usage is TRBV7-3 and J usage is TRBJ2-2; 8 bases align to TRBD2. This CDR3 has 16 residues. Looked up from germline, CDR1 is SGHTA and CDR2 is FQGTGA. The V and J ends lost 4 bases and 4 bases, in that order; junction bases with no gene match: 8. CDR3 nucleotide sequence: TGTGCCAGCAGCTCTGGTCGGGGGGGCCCCACCGGGGAGCTGTTTTTT. Translating gives CASSSGRGGPTGELFF. The full variable domain, completed using reference TRBV7-3 and TRBJ2-2, is GAGVSQTPSNKVTEKGKYVELRCDPISGHTALYWYRQSLGQGPEFLIYFQGTGAADDSGLPNDRFFAVRPEGSVSTLKIQRTERGDSAVYLCASSSGRGGPTGELFFGEGSRLTVL.

The CDR3 reads CAWSVNSVDTEAFF. CDR3 bases: TGTGCCTGGAGTGTAAATAGCGTGGACACTGAAGCTTTCTTT. This rearrangement joins TRBV30 to TRBJ1-1, with D hard to call. Trimming took off 0 bases at V and 3 bases at J, with 11 bases between the two ends. Germline CDR1 GTSNPN, CDR2 SVGIG (reference sequence). This CDR3 contains 14 residues.

This clone appeared a few times. This sequence joins TRBV7-9 and TRBJ2-7; no reliable D call. Between the trimmed V and J ends, which lost 5 bases and 4 bases, there was a span of 9 bases. Germline V gene lookup returns CDR1 SEHNR and CDR2 FQNEAQ (reference sequence). This CDR3 spans 12 amino acids. CDR3 residues: CASSQSDYEQYF. The CDR3, as DNA: TGTGCCAGCAGCCAATCAGATTACGAGCAGTACTTC.

This clone was picked up a small number of times. V gene TRBV30 combines with J gene TRBJ1-3; no clear D gene. V shed 3 bases and J shed 1 base, with 10 bases lying between them. The germline V gene has CDR1 GTSNPN and CDR2 SVGIG (reference sequence). This CDR3 has 14 amino acids. The DNA for the CDR3 is TGTGCCTGGAGGGTAGTGGGATCTGGAAACACCATATATTTT. Translating gives CAWRVVGSGNTIYF.

The sample holds a few counts of this clone. This sequence joins TRBV10-2 and TRBJ1-1, with 8 bases matching TRBD1. V lost 5 bases, J lost 9 bases, and 8 bases stayed unmatched. The germline V gene encodes CDR1 WSHSY and CDR2 SAAADI. This CDR3 contains 13 residues. This chain's CDR3 is CASSTGQGRKAFF. CDR3 coding DNA: TGCGCCAGCAGTACTGGACAGGGCAGGAAAGCTTTCTTT.

The chain employs TRBV7-6 and TRBJ2-3; D may be TRBD2 (6 bases). Trimming cost V 4 bases and J 4 bases, with 15 bases left between them. The CDR3 has 15 residues. CDR1 is SGHVS, CDR2 FNYEAQ, per germline. This chain's CDR3 is CASSSQVAGSDTQYF. The CDR3 coding sequence is TGTGCCAGCAGCTCCCAGGTGGCGGGATCAGATACGCAGTATTTT.

This chain joins TRBV5-1 and TRBJ2-7; D is ambiguous. Per germline, CDR1 SGHRS and CDR2 YFSETQ. This CDR3 spans 15 amino acids. The V end lost 1 base, the J end lost 3 bases, and 14 bases lay between the germline ends. The CDR3 nucleotides read TGCGCCAGCAGCTTGACCTATTCCGGACGCTACGAGCAGTACTTC. As protein: CASSLTYSGRYEQYF. The entire variable domain, with the rest obtained from reference TRBV5-1 and TRBJ2-7, is as follows: KAGVTQTPRYLIKTRGQQVTLSCSPISGHRSVSWYQQTPGQGLQFLFEYFSETQRNKGNFPGRFSGRQFSNSRSEMNVSTLELGDSALYLCASSLTYSGRYEQYFGPGTRLTVT.

The V gene is TRBV7-9, the J gene TRBJ2-7, with unresolved D. The length of the CDR3 is 13 residues. CDR1 is SEHNR, CDR2 FQNEAQ, per germline (reference sequence). V gave up 8 bases and J gave up 1 base, with 12 bases separating them. As DNA, the CDR3 is TGTGCCAGCGGCGGCCAGATTTCCTACGAGCAGTACTTC. Protein product: CASGGQISYEQYF. The full variable domain, its missing parts supplied by reference TRBV7-9 and TRBJ2-7, is DTGVSQNPRHKITKRGQNVTFRCDPISEHNRLYWYRQTLGQGPEFLTYFQNEAQLEKSRLLSDRFSAERPKGSFSTLEIQRTEQGDSAMYLCASGGQISYEQYFGPGTRLTVT.

This clone appeared a few times. This chain uses TRBV19 with TRBJ2-2; D unresolved. Per germline, CDR1 LNHDA and CDR2 SQIVND (reference sequence). This CDR3 is 13 amino acids long. Trimming cost V 5 bases and J 4 bases, with 8 bases left between them. The CDR3 coding sequence is TGTGCCAGTAGTTCCCTTCCCACCGGGGAGCTGTTTTTT. It specifies CASSSLPTGELFF.

The chain carries TRBV7-8 and TRBJ2-1; possibly TRBD1 or TRBD2 for D (6 bases each). The CDR3 totals 17 residues. Germline V lookup: CDR1 SGHVS, CDR2 FQNEAQ. Trimming pared 5 bases from V and 3 bases from J, leaving 20 bases between. CDR3 bases: TGTGCCAGCAGCCCCCCCCTCCGACTAGGGGGCTACAATGAGCAGTTCTTC. As protein: CASSPPLRLGGYNEQFF.

V is TRBV19 and J is TRBJ1-2; weak D call: TRBD1 (5 bases). In germline, CDR1 is LNHDA, CDR2 SQIVND (reference sequence). This CDR3 is built from 13 residues. Between the trimmed V and J ends, which lost 6 bases and 7 bases, there was a span of 15 bases. As DNA, the CDR3 is TGTGCCAGTAGCCCACGGGGCATCGGTGGCTACACCTTC. This sequence encodes CASSPRGIGGYTF.

This clone came up a few times. The V gene is TRBV4-1, the J gene TRBJ2-2, with D possibly being TRBD2 (6 bases). The CDR3 consists of 16 residues. Looked up from germline, CDR1 is MGHRA and CDR2 is YSYEKL. The V end was cut by 1 base, the J end by 10 bases, with 19 bases between. As DNA, the CDR3 is TGCGCCAGCAGCCAAGTATTTCCCAGGGAGGTCGTGGAGCTGTTTTTT. Translation: CASSQVFPREVVELFF.

The gene calls are TRBV7-8 and TRBJ2-2; D not certain. Germline CDR1 SGHVS, CDR2 FQNEAQ. CDR3 size: 16 residues. V lost 1 base to trimming and J lost 2 bases, with 11 bases between them. The CDR3 coding sequence is TGTGCCAGCAGCTTAGGGCTGGGTCCCAACACCGGGGAGCTGTTTTTT. This translates into CASSLGLGPNTGELFF. Together with reference TRBV7-8 and TRBJ2-2, the CDR3 gives the full variable domain: GAGVSQSPRYKVAKRGQDVALRCDPISGHVSLFWYQQALGQGPEFLTYFQNEAQLDKSGLPSDRFFAERPEGSVSTLKIQRTQQEDSAVYLCASSLGLGPNTGELFFGEGSRLTVL.

The chain has TRBV6-6 and TRBJ1-5; no definite D call. CDR1 and CDR2 from the germline V gene are MNHNY and SVGAGI (reference sequence). The length of the CDR3 is 13 residues. V lost 8 bases and J 1 base, leaving 9 bases between the germline ends. The CDR3 coding sequence is TGTGCCAGCGTCTTGGACAGCAATCAGCCCCAGCATTTT. Its translation: CASVLDSNQPQHF.

In its sample, this clone was seen a few times. The gene calls are TRBV9 and TRBJ1-1; maybe TRBD1 (5 bases). The V gene's germline CDR1 is SGDLS and CDR2 YYNGEE. The V and J ends lost 0 bases and 8 bases respectively, with 11 bases between them. CDR3 length: 13 amino acids. Here the CDR3 reads CASSVAAGTEAFF. The CDR3 DNA reads TGTGCCAGCAGCGTAGCTGCAGGGACGGAAGCTTTCTTT.